This T cell receptor (beta chain) was found in a study of shared clonotypes between healthy human individuals. V lost 0 bases to trimming and J lost 4 bases, with 12 bases between them. CDR3 length: 15 residues. CDR1 is LGHNA and CDR2 is YSLEER in the germline V gene. Across several immunoSEQ plates, the genomic DNA of each subset was split evenly. Each PCR replicate run on unsorted PBMC took in 300 to 350 ng DNA, roughly 29,000 T cell genomes. Sequenced by immunoSEQ multiplex PCR; TCRdb stores in-frame clones only, minus some. The data contain 450,000 to 650,000 clones, 70% to 80% of them singletons.

This receptor was identified in a woman aged 40 to 50 in good health. Some clones in this sample may be carry-over from other donors' samples. The chain is built from TRBV4-3 and TRBJ1-2; the D is unclear. What was sequenced was PBMCs. CDR3 sequence reads: CASSQDGQQVYGYTF. CDR3 nucleotides: TGCGCCAGCAGCCAAGATGGGCAGCAGGTCTATGGCTACACCTTC.